The clone carrying this T cell receptor (beta chain) occurred many times. Its antigen is not identified. This sample was taken from a study of identical twins. V was pared by 1 base and J by 4 bases, with 7 bases between. This CDR3 region has 13 residues. Points from the study as a whole: Whereas memory repertoires showed no such difference, abundant cord blood beta clonotypes carried fewer insertions.

A universal primer site was added by template switching, and unique molecular identifiers were carried by the cDNA. TCRdb reanalysed the 5' RACE reads using MiXCR and keeps one entry per CDR3 protein. Among 200,000 to 250,000 distinct CDR3 sequences listed, approximately 8.3% were seen once. All donors were healthy Caucasians. In addition, the sample was reused for a study of yellow fever vaccine responses in identical twins.

The sequence was collected from a woman in her late teens or twenties in good health. Specimen: memory (CD45RO+) T cells sorted from blood. The chain carries TRBV12-3 or TRBV12-4 and TRBJ1-2; D not resolved. The CDR3 bases are TGTGCCAGCAGTTTAGGTCTGGTCTATGGCTACACCTTC. Translated: CASSLGLVYGYTF.